The next 30 T cell receptor beta chains were all read from a single sample in a study of shared clonotypes between healthy human individuals. TCRdb keeps only in-frame clones here, not all; method: immunoSEQ multiplex PCR. The sample yields a few million clones, approximately 95% seen once. The specimen sequenced was naive CD4+ T cells from PBMCs. The subset is: CD45RA+ positively selected. These receptors came from a man aged 18 to 29 in good health. Some clones in this sample may be carry-over from other donors' samples.

Written as DNA, the CDR3 is TGTGCCAGCAGCTTAAGGACTAGCGGCCAAGAGACCCAGTACTTC. Translation: CASSLRTSGQETQYF. The rearrangement uses TRBV7-9 and TRBJ2-5, with 10 bases that match TRBD2. J gave up 1 base and V 2 bases, and 1 base lay outside the gene matches. Germline V gene lookup returns CDR1 SEHNR and CDR2 FQNEAQ (reference sequence). The CDR3 loop spans 15 amino acids.

V gene TRBV5-1 combines with J gene TRBJ2-4, with 7 bases identical to TRBD1. With 1 base clipped from V and 6 bases from J, the junction kept 10 bases outside the gene matches. Per the germline V gene, CDR1 is SGHRS and CDR2 is YFSETQ. The CDR3 contains 16 residues. In DNA, the CDR3 is TGCGCCAGCAGCTTGTCGCGTTCGGGACAGTTAAACATTCAGTACTTC. Translating gives CASSLSRSGQLNIQYF.

This clone was seen once. This chain links TRBV4-2 with TRBJ1-2, with TRBD1 matching over 8 bases. This CDR3 comprises 15 residues. Germline CDR1 is LGHNA and CDR2 is YNFKEQ. Trimming at V came to 1 base and at J to 2 bases, leaving 3 bases not matched to a gene. CDR3 bases: TGTGCCAGCAGCCAAGCAGGGGGCCCCAACTATGGCTACACCTTC. It encodes CASSQAGGPNYGYTF.

The chain carries TRBV6-5 and TRBJ2-2; no definite D call. CDR1 is MNHEY and CDR2 is SVGAGI in the germline V gene. The CDR3 spans 15 residues. V was trimmed by 6 bases and J by 1 base, leaving 12 bases between them. The CDR3 DNA sequence: TGTGCCAGCAGCCCGAGAACATTGAACACCGGGGAGCTGTTTTTT. This gives the protein CASSPRTLNTGELFF.

A remark on this clone: Other DNA sequences in this specimen translate into the identical CDR3. J is TRBJ2-1 and V is TRBV5-1, with 10 nucleotides matching TRBD2. Germline V lookup: CDR1 SGHRS, CDR2 YFSETQ. The CDR3 spans 15 residues. The ends lost 4 bases at V and 5 bases at J; junction bases unmatched: 6. CDR3 protein: CASSPGLADDNEQFF. The CDR3 DNA sequence: TGCGCCAGCAGCCCCGGACTAGCGGACGACAATGAGCAGTTCTTC.

The chain employs TRBV7-9 and TRBJ1-2; a possible D gene is TRBD1 (6 bases). V lost 2 bases and J lost 8, with 21 bases in between. CDR3 size: 16 residues. Germline CDR1 and CDR2: SEHNR and FQNEAQ (reference sequence). The CDR3 DNA follows: TGTGCCAGCAGCTTACCCAGGGGAGAATTCCCGGGGGGCTACACCTTC. Its protein product is CASSLPRGEFPGGYTF.

The chain uses TRBV29-1 and TRBJ2-3, with D perhaps TRBD1 or TRBD2 (5 bases each). The germline V gene has CDR1 SQVTM and CDR2 ANQGSEA. The CDR3 covers 18 residues. V was pared by 4 bases and J by 2 bases, with 25 bases between. The CDR3 spells CSVVPARGPVIVTDTQYF. CDR3 bases: TGCAGCGTTGTGCCCGCGAGGGGCCCAGTTATCGTCACAGATACGCAGTATTTT.

The chain is built from TRBV28 and TRBJ2-1; D tentatively fits TRBD1 or TRBD2 (6 bases each). The germline V and J ends were trimmed by 7 bases and 4 bases, with 14 bases remaining between them. The V gene's germline CDR1 is MDHEN and CDR2 SYDVKM. This CDR3 contains 14 residues. The CDR3 here is CASKRGDQYNEQFF. DNA for the CDR3: TGTGCCAGCAAGAGGGGGGACCAATACAATGAGCAGTTCTTC.

V is TRBV5-1 and J is TRBJ2-5; 11 nucleotides agree with TRBD2. CDR1 SGHRS and CDR2 YFSETQ come from the germline V gene. V dropped 2 bases and J dropped 4; count of bases not matched to a gene: 7. The CDR3 has 16 amino acids. DNA of the CDR3: TGCGCCAGCAGCTTTGGTCCTAGCGGGAGGAGAGAGACCCAGTACTTC. This encodes CASSFGPSGRRETQYF.

The rearrangement uses TRBV5-4 and TRBJ2-5; unclear D gene. The germline CDR1 and CDR2 sequences are SGHNT and YYREEE (reference sequence). Deletions cut 4 bases from V and 4 bases from J, with 17 bases between. The length of the CDR3 is 15 residues. The CDR3 region has the DNA TGTGCCAGCAGCCGAGACACCCGGACCGTAGAGACCCAGTACTTC. Translated: CASSRDTRTVETQYF.

This clone was detected only once. The rearrangement uses TRBV19 and TRBJ1-5; 7 bases fit TRBD1. With 2 bases clipped from V and 0 bases from J, the junction kept 16 bases outside the gene matches. Germline V gene sequence: CDR1 LNHDA, CDR2 SQIVND (reference sequence). This CDR3 has 20 residues. This chain's CDR3 is CASSIWLGDSGRYSNQPQHF. DNA of the CDR3: TGTGCCAGTAGTATATGGTTGGGGGACAGTGGGAGATATAGCAATCAGCCCCAGCATTTT.

The rearrangement links TRBV29-1 to TRBJ2-7, with TRBD2 matching 11 bases. The CDR3 is 15 residues long. In germline, CDR1 is SQVTM, CDR2 ANQGSEA. V was clipped by 4 bases and J by 2 bases; unmatched bases: 7. DNA of the CDR3: TGCAGCGTTGCCACTGGGACTAGCGGTGCCTACGAGCAGTACTTC. This gives the protein CSVATGTSGAYEQYF.

This chain uses TRBV5-4 with TRBJ2-5, with TRBD2 matching 8 bases. This CDR3 region has 16 residues. V shed 4 bases and J 5 bases; nucleotides not matched to a gene: 13. Germline loops: CDR1 SGHNT, CDR2 YYREEE (reference sequence). The CDR3 reads CASSPAGYREGETQYF. DNA of the CDR3: TGTGCCAGCAGCCCGGCAGGGTACCGGGAGGGGGAGACCCAGTACTTC.

This chain links TRBV30 with TRBJ1-5; D might be TRBD1 (6 bases). The germline CDR1 and CDR2 sequences are GTSNPN and SVGIG (reference sequence). V was shortened by 1 base and J by 7 bases, with 11 bases between the two germline ends. This CDR3 has 13 amino acids. The CDR3 nucleotides are TGTGCCTGGAGTGGTGGGGGGCCCCAGCCCCAGCATTTT. This gives the protein CAWSGGGPQPQHF.

The chain uses TRBV18 and TRBJ1-1; D not certain. V was pared by 1 base and J by 6 bases, with 3 bases between. Germline V gene lookup returns CDR1 KGHSH and CDR2 LQKENI. There are 11 residues in the CDR3. The CDR3: CASSPQAEAFF. The CDR3 nucleotides are TGTGCCAGCTCACCACAAGCTGAAGCTTTCTTT.

This sequence joins TRBV6-1 and TRBJ2-7; unclear D gene. In germline, CDR1 is MNHNS, CDR2 SASEGT. The CDR3 consists of 14 residues. Trimming left V 3 bases short and J 2 bases short, with 11 bases between. The DNA of the CDR3 is TGTGCCAGCAGTGAGTCCCACCTAACCTACGAGCAGTACTTC. Translating gives CASSESHLTYEQYF.

The chain recombines TRBV5-1 with TRBJ1-2; D is unresolved. Germline V lookup: CDR1 SGHRS, CDR2 YFSETQ. This CDR3 is built from 15 residues. The V gene lost 0 bases and the J gene lost 5 bases, with 14 bases spanning the gap. CDR3 nucleotide sequence: TGCGCCAGCAGCTTGGAAGGACCCCCGGCATATGGCTACACCTTC. It codes for CASSLEGPPAYGYTF.

The chain combines TRBV30 with TRBJ1-5; D is ambiguous. The CDR3 loop spans 14 amino acids. Trimming took off 3 bases at V and 2 bases at J, with 11 bases between the two ends. CDR1 and CDR2 from the germline V gene are GTSNPN and SVGIG (reference sequence). DNA of the CDR3: TGTGCCTGGAGAACCGGTTTAGGCAATCAGCCCCAGCATTTT. Encoded protein: CAWRTGLGNQPQHF.

The sample holds a few counts of this clone. The chain uses TRBV30 and TRBJ1-1, with D uncertain. This CDR3 comprises 12 residues. Between the trimmed V and J ends, which lost 5 bases and 10 bases, there was a span of 17 bases. Germline CDR1 is GTSNPN and CDR2 is SVGIG (reference sequence). This chain's CDR3 is CAWLPRRLGAFF. CDR3 bases: TGTGCCTGGCTCCCTCGACGGCTGGGAGCTTTCTTT.

This clone appeared a single time. At the DNA level, this CDR3 is encoded by other sequences in the same sample as well. The gene calls are TRBV7-9 and TRBJ2-7; D uncertain. This CDR3 contains 11 residues. The V end lost 1 base, the J end lost 6 bases, and 4 bases lay between the germline ends. The V gene's germline CDR1 is SEHNR and CDR2 FQNEAQ (reference sequence). DNA for the CDR3: TGTGCCAGCAGCTTAGTATCCGAGCAGTACTTC. Amino acid sequence: CASSLVSEQYF.

The rearrangement links TRBV27 to TRBJ2-1, with 7 bases fitting TRBD2. V shed 0 bases and J 1 base; nucleotides not matched to a gene: 9. The CDR3 sequence is 18 residues long. The germline V gene has CDR1 MNHEY and CDR2 SMNVEV (reference sequence). In DNA, the CDR3 is TGTGCCAGCAGTTTATCGTTCGGGGAGGGTAGGTCCTACAATGAGCAGTTCTTC. Translated, it gives CASSLSFGEGRSYNEQFF.

The chain carries TRBV7-2 and TRBJ2-2, with 9 bases lining up with TRBD1. CDR3 length: 18 residues. Germline V gene sequence: CDR1 SGHTA, CDR2 FQGNSA. The trim removed 1 base at V and 5 bases at J, leaving 11 bases unmatched. The CDR3 nucleotides are TGTGCCAGCAGCTTAGTCCGGGCGGGACAGGGTCATACCGGGGAGCTGTTTTTT. Amino acid sequence: CASSLVRAGQGHTGELFF.

The chain employs TRBV19 and TRBJ2-7, with TRBD2 identical over 8 bases. CDR1 is LNHDA and CDR2 is SQIVND in the germline V gene (reference sequence). The CDR3 runs 16 residues. Trimming removed 5 bases from V and 3 bases from J; junction bases left unmatched: 12. This CDR3 is CASSLTRASGLYEQYF. CDR3 sequence (DNA): TGTGCCAGTAGTCTCACGCGGGCTAGCGGGCTCTACGAGCAGTACTTC.

This chain links TRBV2 with TRBJ2-5; D gene uncertain. Trimming removed 8 bases at V and 1 base at J, with 14 bases between. This CDR3 is built from 14 residues. CDR1 is SNHLY and CDR2 is FYNNEI in the germline V gene. CDR3 DNA sequence: TGTGCCAGCGACGGGTGGGGTACCCAAGAGACCCAGTACTTC. Encoded protein: CASDGWGTQETQYF.

About this clone: The sample has other DNA sequences that encode this CDR3 too. This chain connects TRBV5-1 to TRBJ2-3, with 12 bases fitting TRBD2. The CDR3 has 16 amino acids. The V segment lost 5 bases and the J segment 5 bases; nucleotides outside the gene matches: 9. CDR1 and CDR2 from the germline V gene are SGHRS and YFSETQ. CDR3 coding DNA: TGCGCCAGCAGTTCCGGGACTAGCGGGTCCTTAGATACGCAGTATTTT. Its translation is CASSSGTSGSLDTQYF. The full variable domain, in which reference TRBV5-1 and TRBJ2-3 provide the parts outside the CDR3, is KAGVTQTPRYLIKTRGQQVTLSCSPISGHRSVSWYQQTPGQGLQFLFEYFSETQRNKGNFPGRFSGRQFSNSRSEMNVSTLELGDSALYLCASSSGTSGSLDTQYFGPGTRLTVL.

The chain recombines TRBV28 with TRBJ2-3; TRBD1 or TRBD2 may be the D gene (5 bases each). The CDR3 has 18 residues. The V gene lost 2 bases and the J gene lost 0 bases, with 18 bases spanning the gap. CDR1 is MDHEN, CDR2 SYDVKM, per germline. CDR3 residues: CASSLLIPRERSTDTQYF. CDR3 coding DNA: TGTGCCAGCAGTTTACTCATCCCCAGGGAGAGGAGCACAGATACGCAGTATTTT.

The chain uses TRBV7-9 and TRBJ2-3, with 7 bases aligning to TRBD2. Looked up from germline, CDR1 is SEHNR and CDR2 is FQNEAQ (reference sequence). There are 15 residues in the CDR3. J was trimmed by 5 bases and V by 4 bases; bases with no gene match: 9. The CDR3 nucleotides are TGTGCCAGCAGCTCACTGGGAGGGCCAAAAGATACGCAGTATTTT. Protein product: CASSSLGGPKDTQYF.

The V call is TRBV2, the J call TRBJ2-7, with TRBD1 as a possible D gene (7 bases). This CDR3 spans 15 amino acids. V lost 5 bases to trimming and J lost 2 bases, with 16 bases between them. Germline V gene sequence: CDR1 SNHLY, CDR2 FYNNEI. The CDR3 here is CASSLNAGQTYEQYF. CDR3 DNA: TGTGCCAGCAGTCTAAACGCGGGACAGACCTACGAGCAGTACTTC.

The chain joins TRBV28 to TRBJ2-5; 7 nucleotides agree with TRBD2. The V and J ends lost 2 bases and 8 bases, in that order; junction bases with no gene match: 11. The CDR3 loop spans 15 amino acids. Germline CDR1 and CDR2: MDHEN and SYDVKM. The chain's CDR3 is CASSLIIAGEGTQYF. The CDR3 bases are TGTGCCAGCAGTTTAATAATTGCGGGAGAGGGAACCCAGTACTTC.

The chain recombines TRBV18 with TRBJ2-7, with unresolved D. This CDR3 has 12 residues. Germline V gives CDR1 KGHSH, CDR2 LQKENI. V lost 8 bases, J lost 6 bases, and 14 bases lay in between. This CDR3 is CASGMTTAEQYF. In DNA form, the CDR3 reads TGTGCCAGCGGTATGACAACTGCCGAGCAGTACTTC. Filled out from reference TRBV18 and TRBJ2-7, the complete variable domain reads NAGVMQNPRHLVRRRGQEARLRCSPMKGHSHVYWYRQLPEEGLKFMVYLQKENIIDESGMPKERFSAEFPKEGPSILRIQQVVRGDSAAYFCASGMTTAEQYFGPGTRLTVT.